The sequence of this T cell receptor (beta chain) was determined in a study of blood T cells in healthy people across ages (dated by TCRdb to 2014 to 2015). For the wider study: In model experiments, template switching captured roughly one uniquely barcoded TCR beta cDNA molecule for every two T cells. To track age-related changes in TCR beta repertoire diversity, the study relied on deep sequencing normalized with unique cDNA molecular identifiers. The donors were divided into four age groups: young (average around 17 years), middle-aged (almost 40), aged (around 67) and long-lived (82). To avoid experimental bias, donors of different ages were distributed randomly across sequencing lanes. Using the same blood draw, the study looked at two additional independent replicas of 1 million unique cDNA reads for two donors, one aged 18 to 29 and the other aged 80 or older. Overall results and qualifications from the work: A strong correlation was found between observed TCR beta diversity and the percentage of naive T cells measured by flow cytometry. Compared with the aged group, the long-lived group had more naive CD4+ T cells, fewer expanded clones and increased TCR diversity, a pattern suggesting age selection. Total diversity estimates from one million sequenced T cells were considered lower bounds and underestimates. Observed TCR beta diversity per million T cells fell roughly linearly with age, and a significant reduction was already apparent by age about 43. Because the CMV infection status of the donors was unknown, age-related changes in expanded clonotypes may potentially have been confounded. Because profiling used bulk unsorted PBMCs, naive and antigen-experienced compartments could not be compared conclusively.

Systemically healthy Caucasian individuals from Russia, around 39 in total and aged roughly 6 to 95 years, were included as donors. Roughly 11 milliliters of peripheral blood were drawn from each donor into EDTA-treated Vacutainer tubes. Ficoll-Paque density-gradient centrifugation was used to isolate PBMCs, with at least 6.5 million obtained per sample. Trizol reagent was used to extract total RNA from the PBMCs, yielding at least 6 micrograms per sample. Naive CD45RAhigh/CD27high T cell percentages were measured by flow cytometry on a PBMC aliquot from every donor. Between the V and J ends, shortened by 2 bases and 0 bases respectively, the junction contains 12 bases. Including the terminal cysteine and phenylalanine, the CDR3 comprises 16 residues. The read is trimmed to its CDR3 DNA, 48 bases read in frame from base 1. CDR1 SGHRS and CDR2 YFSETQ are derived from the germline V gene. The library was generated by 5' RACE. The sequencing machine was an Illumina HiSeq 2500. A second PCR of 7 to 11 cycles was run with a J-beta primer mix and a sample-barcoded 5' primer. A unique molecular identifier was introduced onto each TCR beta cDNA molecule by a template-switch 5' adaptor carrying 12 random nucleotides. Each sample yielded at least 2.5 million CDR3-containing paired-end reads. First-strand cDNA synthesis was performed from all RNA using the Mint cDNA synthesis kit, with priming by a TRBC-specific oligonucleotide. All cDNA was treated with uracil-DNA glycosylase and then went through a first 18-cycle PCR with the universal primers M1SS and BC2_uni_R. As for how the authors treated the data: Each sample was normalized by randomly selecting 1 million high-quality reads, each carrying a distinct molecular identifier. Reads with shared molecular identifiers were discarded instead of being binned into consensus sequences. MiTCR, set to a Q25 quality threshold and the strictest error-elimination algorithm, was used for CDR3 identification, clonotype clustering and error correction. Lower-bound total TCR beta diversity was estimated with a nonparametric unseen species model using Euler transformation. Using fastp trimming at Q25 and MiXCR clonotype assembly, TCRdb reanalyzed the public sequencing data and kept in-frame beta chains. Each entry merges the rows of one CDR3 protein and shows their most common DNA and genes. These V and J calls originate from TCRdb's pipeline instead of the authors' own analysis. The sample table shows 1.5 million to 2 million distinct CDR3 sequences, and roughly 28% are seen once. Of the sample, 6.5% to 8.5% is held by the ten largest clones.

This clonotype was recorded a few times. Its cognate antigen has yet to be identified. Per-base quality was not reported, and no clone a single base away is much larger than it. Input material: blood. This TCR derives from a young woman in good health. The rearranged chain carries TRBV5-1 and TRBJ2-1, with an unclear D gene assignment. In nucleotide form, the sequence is TGCGCCAGCAGCTTTAGGGATACGAGCTCCTACAATGAGCAGTTCTTC. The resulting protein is CASSFRDTSSYNEQFF. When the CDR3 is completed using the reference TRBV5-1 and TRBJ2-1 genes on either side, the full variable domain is KAGVTQTPRYLIKTRGQQVTLSCSPISGHRSVSWYQQTPGQGLQFLFEYFSETQRNKGNFPGRFSGRQFSNSRSEMNVSTLELGDSALYLCASSFRDTSSYNEQFFGPGTRLTVL.